This T cell receptor beta chain comes out of a study of cytomegalovirus exposure and HLA in healthy donors. Study-wide points: Several of the most significant clusters appeared linked to common viral pathogens, based on a later analysis.

The PCR made use of 60 Vbeta and 13 Jbeta primers. Profiling relied on immunoSEQ multiplex PCR, and the TCRdb table lists in-frame clones only, not all of them. The table shows 150,000 to 200,000 clones, with 76% occurring only once. J gave up 11 bases and V 8 bases, and 14 bases lay outside the gene matches. This CDR3 contains 13 residues. The germline CDR1 and CDR2 sequences are MGHDK and SYGVNS. This clone occurred once. Its target is unknown. The receptor was isolated from a man aged 55 to 69 in good health and CMV-seronegative. V and J are TRBV25-1 and TRBJ2-5; 7 nucleotides line up with TRBD2. Specimen: PBMCs. CDR3 in DNA: TGTGCCAGCTCCCTCGCGGGAGAGGGTGAGCAGTACTTC. Translation: CASSLAGEGEQYF.